This TCR beta chain derives from a study of cytomegalovirus exposure and HLA in healthy donors. Whole-study findings and limits: Accounts indicate the classifier identified cytomegalovirus status with strong specificity and sensitivity.

On this clone: Antigen unknown.

V lost 1 base and J lost 3, with 7 bases in between. This CDR3 is built from 13 residues. Per the germline V gene, CDR1 is SGHRS and CDR2 is YFSETQ. Sequenced by immunoSEQ multiplex PCR; TCRdb stores in-frame clones only, minus some. The sample yields some 140,000 clones, more than 70% seen once. Source material: PBMCs. The receptor was derived from a human donor in good health. The chain couples TRBV5-1 to TRBJ1-1; D may be TRBD1 (6 bases). The CDR3 bases are TGCGCCAGCAGCTTGAAGGGGGACACTGAAGCTTTCTTT. As protein: CASSLKGDTEAFF.